These 8 T cell receptor beta chains originate from one sample sequenced in a study of blood T cells in healthy people across ages. The use of a sample-barcoded 5' primer and a J-beta primer mix characterized a second PCR of roughly 7 to 11 cycles. TCRdb re-analysed the 5' RACE reads in MiXCR, keeping a single row per CDR3 protein. The sample contains fewer than 2 million distinct CDR3 sequences, 39% of which appear only once. Material: blood. The source of these receptors is a human donor in good health.

This clonotype was seen a few times. The rearrangement joins TRBV3-1 to TRBJ2-1, with 7 nucleotides matching TRBD1. This CDR3 contains 15 residues. V lost 0 bases and J lost 5; bases outside the gene matches: 4. Germline loops: CDR1 LGHDT, CDR2 YNNKEL (reference sequence). CDR3 protein: CASSQDRGSHNEQFF. For the CDR3, the DNA is TGTGCCAGCAGCCAAGACAGGGGGTCCCACAATGAGCAGTTCTTC.

On this clonotype: A read error may account for a junction end that differs from germline. The DNA for the CDR3 is TGTAGTGCTAGAGGGCCGGGACTAGCGGGAGCAGAGACCCAGTACTTC. This gives the protein CSARGPGLAGAETQYF. The chain joins TRBV20-1 to TRBJ2-5; 14 bases map to TRBD2. Germline V lookup: CDR1 DFQATT, CDR2 SNEGSKA (reference sequence). There are 16 residues in the CDR3.

V gene TRBV7-6 combines with J gene TRBJ1-2; D not resolved. CDR3 length: 16 residues. The ends were cut back, 1 base at V and 1 base at J, with 13 bases in the middle. CDR1 is SGHVS, CDR2 FNYEAQ, per germline. Here the CDR3 reads CASSLVVDASNYGYTF. CDR3 coding DNA: TGTGCCAGCAGCTTAGTAGTCGACGCCAGTAACTATGGCTACACCTTC.

The V call is TRBV20-1, the J call TRBJ1-1; D gene ambiguous. The CDR3 is made up of 14 amino acids. Germline V CDR1 and CDR2: DFQATT, SNEGSKA (reference sequence). Between the trimmed V and J ends, which lost 1 base and 2 bases, there was a span of 11 bases. Here the CDR3 reads CSARGPAVNTEAFF. CDR3 DNA: TGCAGTGCTAGAGGCCCCGCAGTAAACACTGAAGCTTTCTTT.

This clonotype was counted a few times. The genes are TRBV20-1 and TRBJ2-1; weak D call: TRBD1 (5 bases). V was shortened by 3 bases and J by 0 bases, with 21 bases between the two germline ends. In germline, CDR1 is DFQATT, CDR2 SNEGSKA (reference sequence). The CDR3 runs 18 residues. This chain's CDR3 is CSASRVGLLISSYNEQFF. For the CDR3, the DNA is TGCAGTGCTAGTCGGGTGGGGCTACTAATTAGCTCCTACAATGAGCAGTTCTTC.

The chain has TRBV9 and TRBJ2-7, with 9 bases aligning to TRBD1. The V and J ends lost 1 base and 5 bases, in that order; junction bases with no gene match: 4. This CDR3 region has 14 residues. Germline V gene sequence: CDR1 SGDLS, CDR2 YYNGEE. The CDR3 loop is CASSVRDRAHEQYF. As DNA, the CDR3 is TGTGCCAGCAGCGTAAGGGACAGGGCCCACGAGCAGTACTTC.

The V call is TRBV7-3, the J call TRBJ2-3; 7 bases line up with TRBD2. Germline V gives CDR1 SGHTA, CDR2 FQGTGA. Germline trimming cut 5 bases from V and 10 bases from J; bases unmatched to any gene: 9. The CDR3 runs 13 residues. CDR3 DNA: TGTGCCAGCAGCGCCTGGACTAGTGCGCCGCAGTATTTT. It translates to CASSAWTSAPQYF.

About this clonotype itself: A read error is likely, as this CDR3 ends without the conserved phenylalanine or tryptophan. The V call is TRBV6-2 or TRBV6-3, the J call TRBJ2-4; no reliable D call. The J call may be mistaken, given a closer DNA end match to TRBJ2-7. Germline CDR1 and CDR2: MNHEY and SVGEGT. This CDR3 contains 13 residues. CDR3 coding DNA: TGTGCCAGCAGTTACCGTGGCACCGACGAGCAGTACTGC. Translating gives CASSYRGTDEQYC.